This T cell receptor (beta chain) was obtained from a study of blood T cell repertoires in COVID-19. Study background: The analysed material was cDNA or gDNA that came from T cells, B-cell-depleted T cells, or PBMCs.

CDR3 length equals 15 residues. Trimming cost V 11 bases and J 4 bases; bases outside gene matches: 15. Germline CDR1 reads ENHRY; CDR2 reads SYGVKD. Per the authors' pipeline: For nucleated cells, counts were estimated from reference gene primer amplification. TCRdb's copy holds only in-frame clones and misses some; the assay was immunoSEQ multiplex PCR. The D gene and trimming were derived from the DNA, and the V and J assignments and clone size from that table. This table has over 25,000 clones, nearly 80% appearing once. This rearrangement joins TRBV10-3 to TRBJ2-7; 9 positions agree with TRBD1. This sequence originates from a man older than 75 with acute or convalescent COVID-19. Material: peripheral blood. The CDR3 nucleotides read TGTGCCTCGGCGGGACAGGGTATATTAGATTACGAGCAGTACTTC. It specifies CASAGQGILDYEQYF.